A selection of T cell receptor beta chains follows, all from one sample in a study of shared clonotypes between healthy human individuals. The data were produced by immunoSEQ multiplex PCR, yet TCRdb's version contains in-frame clones alone and is incomplete. Counted here are about 600,000 clones, roughly 97% occurring once; the ten biggest clones make up approximately 0.057%. The sample consisted of naive CD4+ T cells sorted from blood. All receptors come from a woman in her twenties or thirties in good health. Each CDR3 is given with its conserved first and last residue. D genes are given only for firm matches.

v_gene,d_gene,CDR3aa
TRBV7-2,NA,CATNLNHEQYF
TRBV7-2,TRBD1,CASSPGQGAYEQYF
TRBV5-1,TRBD2,CASSLALAGGITDTQYF
TRBV2,TRBD2,CASSFGTSGSDEQYF
TRBV5-1,NA,CASSVEGGELFF
TRBV19,NA,CASSIAPGQNTEAFF
TRBV27,TRBD2,CASSLGVGGSGETQYF
TRBV19,TRBD1,CASSTGTARETQYF
TRBV7-3,NA,CARTMLRLAKNIQYF
TRBV5-1,NA,CASSLEKSSGYTF
TRBV10-1,NA,CASSAGELRRSSYNEQFF
TRBV5-1,NA,CASSPDGRSNTGELFF
TRBV4-1,TRBD2,CASSQADLAVGPMGIYNEQFF
TRBV7-8,NA,CASSWPRDKPDSNQPQHF
TRBV6-1,TRBD2,CASSEAGGRTDTQYF
TRBV5-6,NA,CASSWQGLQETQYF
TRBV18,NA,CASSPGSGNTIYF
TRBV7-3,NA,CASSSMNRVLNTEAFF
TRBV29-1,NA,CSAGLTRYEQYF
TRBV27,NA,CASSLSGANVLTF
TRBV5-1,NA,CASSSLGTNEKLFF
TRBV9,NA,CASSVDGKNEQFF
TRBV27,TRBD1,CASSPVAGGQETQYF
TRBV6-5,NA,CASSYSPGLAKNIQYF
TRBV6-4,TRBD2,CASGDGASGRNEQFF
TRBV10-2,TRBD2,CASLLAGNYEQYF
TRBV2,NA,CASSDKGGGSYNEQFF
TRBV4-2,NA,CASSSEGGETGELFF
TRBV28,NA,CASMTSGRSGDEQYF
TRBV27,NA,CASSVSFVLGGGYTF
TRBV19,TRBD1,CASSGQGLSNQPQHF
TRBV18,TRBD1,CASSPGDRGNQPQHF